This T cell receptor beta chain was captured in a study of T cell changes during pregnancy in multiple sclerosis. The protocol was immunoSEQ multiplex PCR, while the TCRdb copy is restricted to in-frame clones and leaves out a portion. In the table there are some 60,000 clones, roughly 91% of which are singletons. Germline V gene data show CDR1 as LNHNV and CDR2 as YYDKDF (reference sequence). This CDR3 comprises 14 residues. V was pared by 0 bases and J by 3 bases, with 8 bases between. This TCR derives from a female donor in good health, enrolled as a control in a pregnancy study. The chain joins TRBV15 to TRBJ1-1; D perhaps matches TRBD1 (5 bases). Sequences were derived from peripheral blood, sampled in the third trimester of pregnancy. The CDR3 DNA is TGTGCCACCAGCAGAGATCGGGGGGACACTGAAGCTTTCTTT. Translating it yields CATSRDRGDTEAFF.